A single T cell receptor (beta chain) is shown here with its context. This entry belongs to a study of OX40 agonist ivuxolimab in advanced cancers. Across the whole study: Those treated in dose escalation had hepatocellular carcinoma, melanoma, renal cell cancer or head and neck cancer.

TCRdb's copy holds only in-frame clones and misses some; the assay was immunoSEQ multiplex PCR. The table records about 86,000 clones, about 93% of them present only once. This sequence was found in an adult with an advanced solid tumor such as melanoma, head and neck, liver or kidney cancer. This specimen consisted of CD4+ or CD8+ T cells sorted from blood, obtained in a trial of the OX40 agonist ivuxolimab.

The CDR3 coding sequence is TGTGCCAGCAGTGAAATGAGGGCTAGCGGGGGCCAAGAGACCCAGTACTTC. Residues: CASSEMRASGGQETQYF. The V call is TRBV2, the J call TRBJ2-5, with TRBD2 identical over 10 bases. Losses at the gene ends were 2 bases for V and 1 base for J; bases not matched to a gene: 7. There are 17 residues in the CDR3. Germline lookup yields CDR1 SNHLY and CDR2 FYNNEI.